This paragraph reports one T cell receptor beta chain. Its antigen is undetermined. PCR involved 60 Vbeta and 13 Jbeta primers. Data came from immunoSEQ multiplex PCR; TCRdb stores just in-frame clones and leaves some out. The sample contains 99,000 or so clones, 70% to 75% of which appear only once. This entry belongs to a study of cytomegalovirus exposure and HLA in healthy donors. Findings and limits, study-wide: In a later analysis, HLA-C alleles had the fewest associated TCRs, DRB1 alleles the most. From TCR beta sequences, most subjects' HLA-A and HLA-B alleles were reportedly predicted accurately. Earlier analysis found most TCR beta V segments productive about 87% or about 30% of the time. Accounts indicate the classifier identified cytomegalovirus status with strong specificity and sensitivity.

The CDR3 totals 15 residues. Trimming removed 5 bases from V and 1 base from J, with 14 bases in between. Germline-derived CDR1 and CDR2 are SEHNR and FQNEAQ (reference sequence). The sample taken for sequencing was PBMCs. This clonotype originated in a middle-aged man in good health and CMV-seronegative. V is TRBV7-9 and J is TRBJ1-1; possibly TRBD1 for D (5 bases). CDR3: CASSQPGLRNTEAFF. CDR3 nucleotide sequence: TGTGCCAGCAGCCAGCCGGGACTTCGGAACACTGAAGCTTTCTTT.